These 6 T cell receptor beta chains came from one sample sequenced in a study of T-cell reconstitution after alpha-beta-depleted transplantation in children. Unique molecular identifiers were used in preparing the TCRbeta library. Via MiXCR, TCRdb re-called the PCR reads, giving one row per CDR3 protein. The sample has hundreds of thousands of distinct CDR3 sequences; around 13% are singletons. This material consisted of PBMCs, taken before TCRalphabeta/CD19-depleted stem cell transplant. Every receptor here comes from a girl aged 2 to 10 with congenital amegakaryocytic thrombocytopenia, due to receive a stem cell transplant.

This clonotype has at least ten counts. This chain joins TRBV20-1 and TRBJ2-2; TRBD2 matches at 9 bases. V shed 3 bases and J 6 bases; nucleotides not matched to a gene: 5. The CDR3 is made up of 14 amino acids. Germline CDR1 reads DFQATT; CDR2 reads SNEGSKA (reference sequence). CDR3 protein: CSARRAGGAGELFF. DNA of the CDR3: TGCAGTGCTAGGCGAGCGGGGGGAGCCGGGGAGCTGTTTTTT.

The chain employs TRBV20-1 and TRBJ1-1, with no clear D. V was pared by 5 bases and J by 1 base, with 11 bases between. The CDR3 spans 13 residues. Germline V gene sequence: CDR1 DFQATT, CDR2 SNEGSKA (reference sequence). The CDR3 nucleotides read TGCAGTGCTTGGATTTTCGGGAACACTGAAGCTTTCTTT. It codes for CSAWIFGNTEAFF.

This clonotype was seen a handful of times. The CDR3 DNA follows: TGCGCCAGCAGCAGTACTAGCGGAGGGGACCAAGAGACCCAGTACTTC. This codes for CASSSTSGGDQETQYF. V usage is TRBV5-1 and J usage is TRBJ2-5, with 8 positions matching TRBD2. CDR1 and CDR2 (germline): SGHRS, YFSETQ. The CDR3 has 16 residues. V trimming: 4 bases; J trimming: 0 bases; junction bases outside the gene matches: 8.

This chain connects TRBV5-1 to TRBJ2-7, with D possibly called TRBD1 or TRBD2 (5 bases each). Germline assignment: CDR1 SGHRS and CDR2 YFSETQ. Trimming took 0 bases from V and 8 from J, leaving 18 bases between them. The CDR3 contains 15 residues. The CDR3 here is CASSLAHEGPAQQYF. The CDR3 DNA is TGCGCCAGCAGCTTGGCCCATGAGGGGCCAGCCCAGCAGTACTTC.

Many counts were recorded for this clonotype. The chain recombines TRBV12-3 or TRBV12-4 with TRBJ2-2; no definite D call. V was trimmed by 5 bases and J by 7 bases, leaving 8 bases between them. The length of the CDR3 is 12 residues. The DNA for the CDR3 is TGTGCCAGCAGTGTGTCCGGCGGGGAGCTGTTTTTT. Amino acid sequence: CASSVSGGELFF.

This clonotype was seen more than once but under ten times. V is TRBV15 and J is TRBJ2-1; 15 nucleotides agree with TRBD2. CDR3 length: 16 residues. Germline V gene data show CDR1 as LNHNV and CDR2 as YYDKDF (reference sequence). Unmatched junction bases numbered 3, after V lost 3 bases and J lost 6 bases. Here the CDR3 reads CATSRRTSGRGNEQFF. The DNA for the CDR3 is TGTGCCACCAGCAGGAGGACTAGCGGGAGGGGCAATGAGCAGTTCTTC.